The entry below describes one TCR beta chain. The sample comes from a study of T cells after somatic rescue of genetic block. V shed 3 bases and J 2 bases; nucleotides not matched to a gene: 8. This CDR3 is built from 16 residues. Germline loops: CDR1 SNHLY, CDR2 FYNNEI. Sequencing used immunoSEQ multiplex PCR; TCRdb keeps in-frame clones, though not all of them. This table has 100,000 to 120,000 clones, about 90% appearing once. This sequence joins TRBV2 and TRBJ2-5, with 8 bases fitting TRBD2. The receptor was derived from a woman younger than 35. Specimen: peripheral blood mononuclear cells (PBMCs). The CDR3 DNA sequence: TGTGCCAGCAGTGACGGGGGGGTGTCTTTTCAAGAGACCCAGTACTTC. Protein: CASSDGGVSFQETQYF.